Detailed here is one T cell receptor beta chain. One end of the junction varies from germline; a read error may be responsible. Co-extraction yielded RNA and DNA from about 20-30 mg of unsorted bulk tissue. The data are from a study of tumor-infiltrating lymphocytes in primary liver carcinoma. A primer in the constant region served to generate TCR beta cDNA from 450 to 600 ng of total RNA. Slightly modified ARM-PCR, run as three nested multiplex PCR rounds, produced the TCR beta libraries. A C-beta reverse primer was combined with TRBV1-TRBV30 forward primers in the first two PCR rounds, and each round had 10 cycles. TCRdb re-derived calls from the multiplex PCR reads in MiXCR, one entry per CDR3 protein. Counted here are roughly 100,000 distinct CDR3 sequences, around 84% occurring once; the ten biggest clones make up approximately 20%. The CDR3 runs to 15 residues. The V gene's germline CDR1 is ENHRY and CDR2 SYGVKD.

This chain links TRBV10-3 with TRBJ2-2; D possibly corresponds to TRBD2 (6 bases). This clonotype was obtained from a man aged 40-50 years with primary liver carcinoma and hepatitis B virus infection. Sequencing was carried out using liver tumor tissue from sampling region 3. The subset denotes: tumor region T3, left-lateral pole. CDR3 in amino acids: CAISATSSPTGELLF. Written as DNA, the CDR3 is TGTGCCATCAGCGCTACTAGCAGCCCCACCGGGGAGCTGCTTTTT.